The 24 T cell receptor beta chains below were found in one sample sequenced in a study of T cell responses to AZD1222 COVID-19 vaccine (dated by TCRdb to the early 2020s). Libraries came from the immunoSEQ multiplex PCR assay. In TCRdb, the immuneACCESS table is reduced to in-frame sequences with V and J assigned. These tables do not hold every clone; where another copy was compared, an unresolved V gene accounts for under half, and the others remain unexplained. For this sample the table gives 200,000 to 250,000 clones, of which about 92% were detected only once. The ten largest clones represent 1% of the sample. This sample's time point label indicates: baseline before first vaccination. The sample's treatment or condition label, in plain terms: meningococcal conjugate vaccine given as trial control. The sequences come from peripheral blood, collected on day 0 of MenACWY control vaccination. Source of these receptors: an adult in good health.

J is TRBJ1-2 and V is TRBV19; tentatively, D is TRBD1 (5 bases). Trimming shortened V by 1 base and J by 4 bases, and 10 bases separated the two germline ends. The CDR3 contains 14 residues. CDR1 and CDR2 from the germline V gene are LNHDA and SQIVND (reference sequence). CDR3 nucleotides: TGTGCCAGTAGTATAGGGGTTGACAGCTATGGCTACACCTTC. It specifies CASSIGVDSYGYTF.

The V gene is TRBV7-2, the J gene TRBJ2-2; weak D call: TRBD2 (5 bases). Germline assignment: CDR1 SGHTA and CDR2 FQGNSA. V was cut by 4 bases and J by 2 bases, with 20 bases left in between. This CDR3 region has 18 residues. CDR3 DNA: TGTGCCAGCAGCTCGGACCTCGGACGGACTTTAAACACCGGGGAGCTGTTTTTT. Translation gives CASSSDLGRTLNTGELFF.

CDR3 loop: CASSMFGTGSNQPQHF. CDR3 coding DNA: TGTGCCAGTAGTATGTTCGGGACAGGGAGCAATCAGCCCCAGCATTTT. The chain carries TRBV19 and TRBJ1-5; TRBD1 matches at 9 bases. This CDR3 is built from 16 residues. Per the germline V gene, CDR1 is LNHDA and CDR2 is SQIVND (reference sequence). The V and J ends lost 3 bases and 1 base, in that order; junction bases with no gene match: 4.

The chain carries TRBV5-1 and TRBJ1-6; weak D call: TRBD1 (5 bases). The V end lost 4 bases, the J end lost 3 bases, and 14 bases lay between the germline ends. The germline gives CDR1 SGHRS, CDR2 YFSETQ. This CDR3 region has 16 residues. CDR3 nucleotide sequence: TGCGCCAGCAGCCCGGAGGGACCGCACTATAATTCACCCCTCCACTTT. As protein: CASSPEGPHYNSPLHF.

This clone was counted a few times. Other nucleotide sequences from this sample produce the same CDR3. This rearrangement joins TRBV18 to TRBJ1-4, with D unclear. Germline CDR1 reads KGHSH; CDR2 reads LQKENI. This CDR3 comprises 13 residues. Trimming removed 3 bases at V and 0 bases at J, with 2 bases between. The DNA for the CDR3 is TGTGCCAGCTCACCCACAACTAATGAAAAACTGTTTTTT. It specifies CASSPTTNEKLFF.

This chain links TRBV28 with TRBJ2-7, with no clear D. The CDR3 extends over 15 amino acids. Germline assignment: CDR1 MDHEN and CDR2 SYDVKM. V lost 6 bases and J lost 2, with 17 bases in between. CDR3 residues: CASRPHPDMTYEQYF. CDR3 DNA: TGTGCCAGCAGGCCCCATCCAGACATGACCTACGAGCAGTACTTC.

CDR3: CASSTGLGSNQPQHF. CDR3 sequence (DNA): TGCGCCAGCAGTACCGGACTCGGGAGCAATCAGCCCCAGCATTTT. The chain is built from TRBV5-1 and TRBJ1-5; no definite D call. The V gene lost 5 bases and the J gene lost 1 base, with 13 bases spanning the gap. The CDR3 runs to 15 residues. Per the germline V gene, CDR1 is SGHRS and CDR2 is YFSETQ.

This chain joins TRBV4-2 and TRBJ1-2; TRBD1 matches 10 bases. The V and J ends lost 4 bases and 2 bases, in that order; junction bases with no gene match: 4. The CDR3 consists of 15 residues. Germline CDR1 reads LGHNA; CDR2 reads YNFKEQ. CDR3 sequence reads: CASSRGTGANYGYTF. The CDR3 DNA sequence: TGTGCCAGCAGCCGCGGGACAGGGGCCAACTATGGCTACACCTTC.

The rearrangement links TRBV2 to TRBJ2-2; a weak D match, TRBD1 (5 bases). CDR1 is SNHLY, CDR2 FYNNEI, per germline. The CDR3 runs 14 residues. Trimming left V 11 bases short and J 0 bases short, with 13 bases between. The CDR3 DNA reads TGTGCCTCAGGGTACCTGGCGAACACCGGGGAGCTGTTTTTT. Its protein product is CASGYLANTGELFF.

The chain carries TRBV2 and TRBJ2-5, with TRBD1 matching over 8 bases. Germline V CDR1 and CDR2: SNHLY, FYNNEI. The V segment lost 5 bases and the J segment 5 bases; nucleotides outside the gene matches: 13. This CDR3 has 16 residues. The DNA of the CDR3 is TGTGCCAGCAGTTCAGGGGGCCGTGGTCCCCAGGAGACCCAGTACTTC. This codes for CASSSGGRGPQETQYF.

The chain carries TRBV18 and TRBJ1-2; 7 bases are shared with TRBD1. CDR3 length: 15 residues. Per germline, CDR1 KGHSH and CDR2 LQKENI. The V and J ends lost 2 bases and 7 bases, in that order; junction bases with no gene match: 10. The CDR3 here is CASSPMGQTYGGYTF. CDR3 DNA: TGTGCCAGCTCACCAATGGGACAGACCTATGGTGGCTACACCTTC. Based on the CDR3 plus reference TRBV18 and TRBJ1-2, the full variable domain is NAGVMQNPRHLVRRRGQEARLRCSPMKGHSHVYWYRQLPEEGLKFMVYLQKENIIDESGMPKERFSAEFPKEGPSILRIQQVVRGDSAAYFCASSPMGQTYGGYTFGSGTRLTVV.

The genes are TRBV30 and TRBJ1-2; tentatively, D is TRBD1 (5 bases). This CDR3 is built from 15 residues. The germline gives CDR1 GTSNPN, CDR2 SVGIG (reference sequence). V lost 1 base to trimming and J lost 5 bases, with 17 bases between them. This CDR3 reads CAWSARDSRRYGYTF. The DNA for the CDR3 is TGTGCCTGGAGTGCCCGGGACTCAAGGCGGTATGGCTACACCTTC. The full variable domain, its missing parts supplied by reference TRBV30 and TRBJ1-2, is SQTIHQWPATLVQPVGSPLSLECTVEGTSNPNLYWYRQAAGRGLQLLFYSVGIGQISSEVPQNLSASRPQDRQFILSSKKLLLSDSGFYLCAWSARDSRRYGYTFGSGTRLTVV.

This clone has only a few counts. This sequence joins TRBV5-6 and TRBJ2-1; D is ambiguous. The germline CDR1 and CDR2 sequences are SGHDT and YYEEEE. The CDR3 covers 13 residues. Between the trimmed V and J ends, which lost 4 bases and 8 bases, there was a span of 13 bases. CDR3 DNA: TGTGCCAGCAGCCCGCGAAGGGTACATGAGCAGTTCTTC. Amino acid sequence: CASSPRRVHEQFF.

CDR3 in DNA: TGCGCCAGCAGCACCGGACAGGGCCGAGAGACCCAGTACTTC. This codes for CASSTGQGRETQYF. The gene calls are TRBV5-1 and TRBJ2-5; 8 bases are shared with TRBD1. The CDR3 sequence is 14 residues long. Trimming took 4 bases from V and 4 from J; bases not matched to a gene: 6. From germline, CDR1 is SGHRS and CDR2 YFSETQ.

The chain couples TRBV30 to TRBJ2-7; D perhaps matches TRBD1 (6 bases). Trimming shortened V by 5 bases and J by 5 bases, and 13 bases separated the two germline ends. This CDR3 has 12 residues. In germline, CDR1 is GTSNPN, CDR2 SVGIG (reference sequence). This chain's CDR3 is CAWYNRVHEQYF. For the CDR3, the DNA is TGTGCCTGGTATAACAGGGTCCACGAGCAGTACTTC.

The CDR3 DNA is TGTGCCAGCAGCCAAAACATCCCTGGACAGCCCCAGCATTTT. Protein sequence: CASSQNIPGQPQHF. V usage is TRBV16 and J usage is TRBJ1-5; D is undetermined. The CDR3 has 14 residues. The V end lost 2 bases, the J end lost 7 bases, and 12 bases lay between the germline ends. Germline lookup yields CDR1 KGHSY and CDR2 FQNENV. The whole variable domain, filled in from reference TRBV16 and TRBJ1-5, reads GEEVAQTPKHLVRGEGQKAKLYCAPIKGHSYVFWYQQVLKNEFKFLISFQNENVFDETGMPKERFSAKCLPNSPCSLEIQATKLEDSAVYFCASSQNIPGQPQHFGDGTRLSIL.

The CDR3 sequence is CASSLGDRGSNQPQHF. As DNA, the CDR3 is TGTGCCAGCAGCTTAGGGGACAGGGGGAGTAATCAGCCCCAGCATTTT. V is TRBV7-6 and J is TRBJ1-5, with 11 bases aligning to TRBD1. J was trimmed by 4 bases and V by 1 base; bases with no gene match: 3. Germline V gene data show CDR1 as SGHVS and CDR2 as FNYEAQ. This CDR3 spans 16 amino acids.

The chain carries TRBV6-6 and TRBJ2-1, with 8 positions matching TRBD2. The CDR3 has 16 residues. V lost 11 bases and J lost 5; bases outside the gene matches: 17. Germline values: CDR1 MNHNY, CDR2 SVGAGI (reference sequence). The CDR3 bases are TGTGCCGCCACCCCCCGGGTTAGCGGGGTGAACAATGAGCAGTTCTTC. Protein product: CAATPRVSGVNNEQFF.

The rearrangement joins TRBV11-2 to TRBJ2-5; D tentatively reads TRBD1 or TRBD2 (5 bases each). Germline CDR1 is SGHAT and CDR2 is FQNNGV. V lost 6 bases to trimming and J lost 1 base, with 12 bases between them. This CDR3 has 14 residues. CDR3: CASSKGRLQETQYF. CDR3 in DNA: TGTGCCAGCAGTAAGGGACGGCTCCAAGAGACCCAGTACTTC.

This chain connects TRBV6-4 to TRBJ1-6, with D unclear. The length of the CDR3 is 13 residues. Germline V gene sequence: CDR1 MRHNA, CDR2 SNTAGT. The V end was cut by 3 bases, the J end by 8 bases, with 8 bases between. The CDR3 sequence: CASSEITDSPLHF. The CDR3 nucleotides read TGTGCCAGCAGTGAAATTACAGATTCACCCCTCCACTTT.

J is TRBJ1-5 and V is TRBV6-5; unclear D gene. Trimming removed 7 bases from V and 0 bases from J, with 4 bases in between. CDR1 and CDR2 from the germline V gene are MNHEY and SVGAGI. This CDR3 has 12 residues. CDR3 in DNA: TGTGCCAGCACACATAGCAATCAGCCCCAGCATTTT. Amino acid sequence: CASTHSNQPQHF.

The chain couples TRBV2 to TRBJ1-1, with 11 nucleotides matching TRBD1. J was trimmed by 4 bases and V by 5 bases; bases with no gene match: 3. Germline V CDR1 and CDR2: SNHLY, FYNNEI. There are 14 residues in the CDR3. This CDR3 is CASSRDRGVTEAFF. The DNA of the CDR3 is TGTGCCAGCAGTCGGGACAGGGGGGTCACTGAAGCTTTCTTT.

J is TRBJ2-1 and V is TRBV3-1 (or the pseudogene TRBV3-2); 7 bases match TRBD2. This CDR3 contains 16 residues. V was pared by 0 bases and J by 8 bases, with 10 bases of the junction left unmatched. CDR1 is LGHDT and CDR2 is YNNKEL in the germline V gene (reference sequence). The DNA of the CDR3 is TGTGCCAGCAGCCAAGACCTAGCGGACCCGCGCGATGAGCAGTTCTTC. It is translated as CASSQDLADPRDEQFF.

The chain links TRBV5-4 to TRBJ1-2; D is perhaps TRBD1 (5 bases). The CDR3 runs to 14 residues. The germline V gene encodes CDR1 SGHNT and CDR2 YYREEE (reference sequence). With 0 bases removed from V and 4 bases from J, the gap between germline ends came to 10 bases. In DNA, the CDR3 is TGTGCCAGCAGCTTGGAGGGACTACTCTATGGCTACACCTTC. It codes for CASSLEGLLYGYTF.